One and the same sample provided the 32 T cell receptor beta chains below, sequenced in a study of identical twins. TCRdb recomputed calls from the 5' RACE reads with MiXCR, one row per CDR3 protein. The sample shows 600,000 to 800,000 distinct CDR3 sequences, over 20% of them seen only once. These same records also appear under a second study, on T cells expressing NK-cell markers.

Specimen: PBMCs. These receptor sequences come from a woman aged 18-35 years in good health.

This clonotype was found a few times. The chain is built from TRBV20-1 and TRBJ2-6, with D unresolved. The CDR3 runs 15 residues. Germline values: CDR1 DFQATT, CDR2 SNEGSKA (reference sequence). The ends were cut back, 6 bases at V and 0 bases at J, with 12 bases in the middle. The CDR3: CSAPQHGSGANVLTF. As DNA, the CDR3 is TGCAGTGCCCCCCAACATGGCTCTGGGGCCAACGTCCTGACTTTC.

This clonotype was counted a few times. The CDR3 loop is CSAGSGVNTDTQYF. The CDR3 DNA reads as TGCAGTGCTGGTAGCGGGGTAAACACAGATACGCAGTATTTT. The chain joins TRBV20-1 to TRBJ2-3, with TRBD2 matching 8 bases. CDR3 size: 14 residues. Looked up from germline, CDR1 is DFQATT and CDR2 is SNEGSKA (reference sequence). V was clipped by 5 bases and J by 2 bases; unmatched bases: 6.

The chain is built from TRBV5-1 and TRBJ1-1; no clear D gene. Germline CDR1 is SGHRS and CDR2 is YFSETQ. CDR3 length: 15 residues. V lost 0 bases and J lost 4, with 13 bases in between. The CDR3, as DNA: TGCGCCAGCAGCTTGGCAGGACCCCCGATCACTGAAGCTTTCTTT. It is translated as CASSLAGPPITEAFF.

The CDR3 DNA follows: TGCAGTGCTAGAGGTCCGCCACCCACGGCGAGATACAATGAGCAGTTCTTC. It translates to CSARGPPPTARYNEQFF. The chain is built from TRBV20-1 and TRBJ2-1; D remains unclear. V was clipped by 1 base and J by 4 bases, with 20 bases between them. Germline V gene sequence: CDR1 DFQATT, CDR2 SNEGSKA (reference sequence). CDR3 length equals 17 residues.

This clonotype was detected only a few times. This sequence joins TRBV20-1 and TRBJ2-4; unclear D gene. The V end was cut by 6 bases, the J end by 0 bases, with 9 bases between. Germline V CDR1 and CDR2: DFQATT, SNEGSKA (reference sequence). This CDR3 is built from 13 residues. Here the CDR3 reads CSAILLAKNIQYF. CDR3 sequence (DNA): TGCAGTGCGATACTTTTAGCCAAAAACATTCAGTACTTC.

V and J are TRBV21-1 and TRBJ1-4; TRBD1 is the table's D call and was not checked against the DNA. TRBV21-1 is a known pseudogene. This CDR3 spans 16 amino acids. The CDR3 DNA is TGTGCCAGCAGCAAAGGAGAAGGGGGCGTTGGAGAAAAACTGTTTTTT. Translation gives CASSKGEGGVGEKLFF.

This clonotype was recorded a few times. The genes are TRBV4-1 and TRBJ2-5; D ambiguous. CDR1 and CDR2 from the germline V gene are MGHRA and YSYEKL. Deletions cut 0 bases from V and 4 bases from J, with 9 bases between. CDR3 length: 14 amino acids. CDR3 loop: CASSQDLGAETQYF. The DNA for the CDR3 is TGCGCCAGCAGCCAAGATCTAGGCGCAGAGACCCAGTACTTC.

The V gene is TRBV29-1, the J gene TRBJ2-1, with no clear D. CDR3 size: 14 residues. Trimming removed 0 bases at V and 1 base at J, with 7 bases between. Germline CDR1 and CDR2: SQVTM and ANQGSEA. For the CDR3, the DNA is TGCAGCGTTGAAGAAGGGTGGTCCTACAATGAGCAGTTCTTC. This codes for CSVEEGWSYNEQFF.

This chain links TRBV3-1 with TRBJ2-7; 14 bases agree with TRBD2. This CDR3 is 18 amino acids long. V lost 3 bases and J lost 0; bases outside the gene matches: 7. In germline, CDR1 is LGHDT, CDR2 YNNKEL (reference sequence). The CDR3 DNA reads TGTGCCAGCAGCCAGGGACTAGCGGGGGCCGTTTCCTCCTACGAGCAGTACTTC. Translation gives CASSQGLAGAVSSYEQYF.

This clonotype was picked up a small number of times. V and J are TRBV10-1 and TRBJ2-5; TRBD1 or TRBD2 may be the D gene (5 bases each). This CDR3 has 14 amino acids. Germline assignment: CDR1 WNHNN and CDR2 SYGVQD (reference sequence). Trimming took off 0 bases at V and 3 bases at J, with 8 bases between the two ends. CDR3 residues: CASSESGAEETQYF. For the CDR3, the DNA is TGCGCCAGCAGTGAGTCCGGGGCCGAAGAGACCCAGTACTTC.

This clonotype turned up a few times. The rearrangement links TRBV29-1 to TRBJ2-7; D not resolved. The CDR3 extends over 13 amino acids. The germline V and J ends were trimmed by 3 bases and 5 bases, with 14 bases remaining between them. CDR1 is SQVTM and CDR2 is ANQGSEA in the germline V gene. CDR3 region: CSVEGPRVHEQYF. The CDR3 DNA follows: TGCAGCGTTGAGGGCCCAAGGGTCCACGAGCAGTACTTC.

This clonotype was observed many times. The V call is TRBV6-2 or TRBV6-3, the J call TRBJ1-1, with 7 bases lining up with TRBD1. The V gene end was trimmed by 4 bases and the J gene end by 6 bases; junction bases not matched to a gene: 8. From germline, CDR1 is MNHEY and CDR2 SVGEGT. The CDR3 has 14 amino acids. CDR3 sequence reads: CASSSIRTGPEAFF. The CDR3 region has the DNA TGTGCCAGCAGTTCCATCCGGACAGGTCCTGAAGCTTTCTTT.

In its sample, this clonotype was seen many times. The chain joins TRBV29-1 to TRBJ2-5; tentative D call: TRBD1 (6 bases). Germline V CDR1 and CDR2: SQVTM, ANQGSEA. The CDR3 loop spans 13 amino acids. The germline V and J ends were trimmed by 4 bases and 1 base, with 10 bases remaining between them. The DNA for the CDR3 is TGCAGCGTTGTTGGACAGACCCAAGAGACCCAGTACTTC. Protein product: CSVVGQTQETQYF.

This clonotype was seen a few times. The chain is built from TRBV27 and TRBJ2-1, with D unresolved. The CDR3 is 16 residues long. V dropped 5 bases and J dropped 0 bases, with 14 bases sitting between them. Germline V CDR1 and CDR2: MNHEY, SMNVEV (reference sequence). In DNA, the CDR3 is TGTGCCAGCAGTACCCGTGAGCCCGGCTCCTACAATGAGCAGTTCTTC. Its protein is CASSTREPGSYNEQFF.

Only a few counts were recorded for this clonotype. The chain joins TRBV5-1 to TRBJ2-1; D possibly corresponds to TRBD2 (5 bases). The CDR3 contains 16 residues. Germline V CDR1 and CDR2: SGHRS, YFSETQ. The ends were cut back, 4 bases at V and 6 bases at J, with 20 bases in the middle. CDR3 sequence reads: CASSPAALLDPNEQFF. As DNA, the CDR3 is TGCGCCAGCAGCCCAGCCGCGCTACTAGACCCCAATGAGCAGTTCTTC.

This clonotype was recorded a few times. V is TRBV20-1 and J is TRBJ2-7, with D perhaps given as TRBD1 or TRBD2 (5 bases each). Germline V gene lookup returns CDR1 DFQATT and CDR2 SNEGSKA (reference sequence). The CDR3 length is 12 residues. V dropped 5 bases and J dropped 6 bases, with 14 bases sitting between them. CDR3 region: CSAGDGGGEQYF. The CDR3 DNA reads TGCAGTGCTGGGGACGGCGGCGGCGAGCAGTACTTC.

This clonotype has a handful of counts. The gene calls are TRBV20-1 and TRBJ2-2; TRBD2 aligns across 11 bases. CDR1 is DFQATT, CDR2 SNEGSKA, per germline (reference sequence). Trimming removed 6 bases from V and 5 bases from J; junction bases left unmatched: 14. The CDR3 runs 17 residues. CDR3 sequence: CSANLITSSGRTGELFF. As DNA, the CDR3 is TGCAGTGCCAACCTAATAACCTCTAGCGGGAGGACCGGGGAGCTGTTTTTT.

The chain is built from TRBV12-3 or TRBV12-4 and TRBJ2-1; D is undetermined. This CDR3 region has 12 residues. V lost 7 bases and J 4 bases, leaving 8 bases between the germline ends. CDR3 region: CASTLGYNEQFF. As DNA, the CDR3 is TGTGCCAGCACATTGGGGTACAATGAGCAGTTCTTC.

This clonotype was counted at least ten times. This chain connects TRBV12-3 or TRBV12-4 to TRBJ2-3; TRBD2 aligns across 13 bases. This CDR3 comprises 16 residues. The ends lost 6 bases at V and 2 bases at J; junction bases unmatched: 5. The CDR3 here is CASRRGLAGSTDTQYF. DNA of the CDR3: TGTGCCAGCAGGAGGGGACTAGCGGGGTCCACAGATACGCAGTATTTT.

This chain links TRBV5-5 with TRBJ2-7, with a possible D match to TRBD1 (5 bases). Germline V gene data show CDR1 as SGHKS and CDR2 as YYEKEE (reference sequence). Trimming removed 4 bases at V and 7 bases at J, with 12 bases between. The CDR3 spans 12 residues. CDR3 DNA: TGTGCCAGCAGCCTGACAGTATCTGAGCAGTACTTC. This gives the protein CASSLTVSEQYF.

In its sample, this clonotype was seen a few times. V usage is TRBV20-1 and J usage is TRBJ2-1; D gene ambiguous. Trimming removed 2 bases at V and 9 bases at J, with 11 bases between. CDR1 is DFQATT and CDR2 is SNEGSKA in the germline V gene (reference sequence). The CDR3 length is 12 residues. The CDR3 DNA reads TGCAGTGCTAGAACCACAGTAGGTGAGCAGTTCTTC. This encodes CSARTTVGEQFF.

This sequence joins TRBV2 and TRBJ2-7; the match to TRBD1 covers 7 bases. Per the germline V gene, CDR1 is SNHLY and CDR2 is FYNNEI. The ends lost 7 bases at V and 3 bases at J; junction bases unmatched: 3. This CDR3 comprises 12 residues. This CDR3 is CASTGQRYEQYF. The CDR3 bases are TGTGCCAGCACGGGACAGCGCTACGAGCAGTACTTC.

This clonotype was seen a handful of times. The chain combines TRBV20-1 with TRBJ1-2, with D possibly being TRBD1 (5 bases). The CDR3 extends over 11 amino acids. CDR1 and CDR2 from the germline V gene are DFQATT and SNEGSKA (reference sequence). Here the CDR3 DNA reads TGCAGCCTCGGGGGACCCAATGGCTACACCTTC. This codes for CSLGGPNGYTF.

This clonotype was counted only a few times. The CDR3 DNA is TGTGCCAGCAGCTTAGAGGGTTTCTTCTCCGAAAACACTGAAGCTTTCTTT. This sequence encodes CASSLEGFFSENTEAFF. This chain connects TRBV5-6 to TRBJ1-1; D gene unclear. Germline CDR1 SGHDT, CDR2 YYEEEE. The ends were cut back, 2 bases at V and 2 bases at J, with 19 bases in the middle. The CDR3 loop spans 17 amino acids.

The chain joins TRBV10-1 to TRBJ2-1, with TRBD2 as a possible D gene (6 bases). Trimming took off 1 base at V and 3 bases at J, with 13 bases between the two ends. CDR1 WNHNN and CDR2 SYGVQD come from the germline V gene (reference sequence). CDR3 length: 16 amino acids. CDR3 residues: CASSELGGPNYNEQFF. Written as DNA, the CDR3 is TGCGCCAGCAGTGAGTTGGGGGGACCCAACTACAATGAGCAGTTCTTC.

Concerning this clonotype itself: A junction boundary mismatches the germline segment, possibly from a read error. The chain joins TRBV7-7 to TRBJ2-7; unclear D gene. CDR1 and CDR2 (germline): SSHAT, FNYEAQ (reference sequence). The CDR3 extends over 13 amino acids. The CDR3: CASSLQQSYEQYF. The CDR3 DNA is TGTGCTAGCAGCTTGCAACAGAGCTACGAGCAGTACTTC. Based on the CDR3 plus reference TRBV7-7 and TRBJ2-7, the full variable domain is GAGVSQSPRYKVTKRGQDVTLRCDPISSHATLYWYQQALGQGPEFLTYFNYEAQPDKSGLPSDRFSAERPEGSISTLTIQRTEQRDSAMYRCASSLQQSYEQYFGPGTRLTVT.

The table lists this clonotype with a few counts. The chain combines TRBV29-1 with TRBJ1-1; TRBD1 matches 11 bases. V gave up 1 base and J gave up 5 bases; unmatched junction bases: 6. Germline CDR1 SQVTM, CDR2 ANQGSEA. The CDR3 sequence is 15 residues long. The CDR3 region has the DNA TGCAGCGTTGAAGGGACAGGGGGCCGATGGACTGAAGCTTTCTTT. Protein sequence: CSVEGTGGRWTEAFF.

This clonotype was recorded at least ten times. The chain joins TRBV7-9 to TRBJ2-5; D is ambiguous. The V gene's germline CDR1 is SEHNR and CDR2 FQNEAQ (reference sequence). The CDR3 is 14 amino acids. V lost 1 base, J lost 2 bases, and 8 bases lay in between. As DNA, the CDR3 is TGTGCCAGCAGCTTAGGGCCAGTACAAGAGACCCAGTACTTC. Amino acid sequence: CASSLGPVQETQYF.

This clonotype has only a few counts. The rearrangement joins TRBV30 to TRBJ1-1, with a weak D call TRBD1 (6 bases). The CDR3 totals 13 residues. Germline V gene sequence: CDR1 GTSNPN, CDR2 SVGIG (reference sequence). The V end was cut by 0 bases, the J end by 5 bases, with 10 bases between. In nucleotides, the CDR3 is TGTGCCTGGAGTGTATACAGGGAAACTGAAGCTTTCTTT. Translation: CAWSVYRETEAFF.

This chain's CDR3 is CASSRVGTISYEQYF. The CDR3 bases are TGTGCCAGCAGCCGGGTCGGGACTATATCCTACGAGCAGTACTTC. V is TRBV5-4 and J is TRBJ2-7; 7 bases are shared with TRBD2. Germline CDR1 SGHNT, CDR2 YYREEE (reference sequence). V was pared by 4 bases and J by 1 base, with 8 bases of the junction left unmatched. CDR3 length: 15 amino acids.

J is TRBJ2-1 and V is TRBV20-1, with D perhaps being TRBD1 or TRBD2 (6 bases each). Trimming took 4 bases from V and 6 from J, leaving 19 bases between them. This CDR3 is built from 15 residues. The germline gives CDR1 DFQATT, CDR2 SNEGSKA (reference sequence). In DNA, the CDR3 is TGCAGTGCTAAAGGGGGAGGAGGAGGAGGCAATGAGCAGTTCTTC. Translation: CSAKGGGGGGNEQFF.

This clonotype was observed a few times. The J gene is TRBJ2-5, the V gene TRBV12-3 or TRBV12-4; D not certain. V lost 1 base and J 1 base, leaving 13 bases between the germline ends. This CDR3 has 16 amino acids. CDR3 bases: TGTGCCAGCAGTTTAGGGTTCGCGCCAGCCCAAGAGACCCAGTACTTC. Protein: CASSLGFAPAQETQYF.